One and the same sample provided the 17 T cell receptor beta chains below, sequenced in a study of cytomegalovirus exposure and HLA in healthy donors. The primer mix had 60 Vbeta and 13 Jbeta primers. TCRdb's copy holds only in-frame clones and misses some; the assay was immunoSEQ multiplex PCR. The table shows approximately 220,000 clones, with over 65% occurring only once. Material for sequencing was PBMCs. These receptors were collected from a man younger than 35 in good health and CMV-seronegative.

The gene calls are TRBV19 and TRBJ2-2; weak D call: TRBD1 (6 bases). Per the germline V gene, CDR1 is LNHDA and CDR2 is SQIVND (reference sequence). The CDR3 runs 18 residues. Deletions cut 7 bases from V and 1 base from J, with 22 bases between. Written as DNA, the CDR3 is TGTGCCAGTACCCCCGTATGGACAGCTAGCTTGAACACCGGGGAGCTGTTTTTT. It is translated as CASTPVWTASLNTGELFF.

The rearrangement joins TRBV21-1 to TRBJ2-7; the table calls TRBD1, which could not be checked here. TRBV21-1 is termed a pseudogene. This CDR3 is built from 13 residues. In nucleotides, the CDR3 is TGTGCCAGCAGCAAAAGGGGTCAAAACGAGCAGTACTTC. Its translation is CASSKRGQNEQYF.

The chain carries TRBV6-1 and TRBJ1-4; no clear D. The V gene lost 4 bases and the J gene lost 7 bases, with 13 bases spanning the gap. Germline lookup yields CDR1 MNHNS and CDR2 SASEGT. The CDR3 has 14 amino acids. This CDR3 reads CASSADYLGEKLFF. The DNA for the CDR3 is TGTGCCAGCAGTGCGGACTACCTTGGTGAAAAACTGTTTTTT.

In the case of this clone: One end of the junction is discordant with germline, which a read error may explain. The chain couples TRBV7-9 to TRBJ2-7; 11 bases are a match to TRBD1. Germline CDR1 SEHNR, CDR2 FQNEAQ (reference sequence). The CDR3 is 16 amino acids. The chain's CDR3 is CSSSQLYRDRGYEQYF. The CDR3 coding sequence is TGTTCCAGCAGCCAATTATACCGGGACAGGGGGTACGAGCAGTACTTC.

The chain has TRBV25-1 and TRBJ1-6, with no clear D. CDR1 and CDR2 from the germline V gene are MGHDK and SYGVNS. The ends were cut back, 6 bases at V and 0 bases at J, with 15 bases in the middle. The length of the CDR3 is 17 residues. This CDR3 reads CASSRGDAGSYNSPLHF. The CDR3 DNA is TGTGCCAGCAGCCGAGGCGACGCCGGCTCCTATAATTCACCCCTCCACTTT. Full variable domain (remainder filled in from reference TRBV25-1 and TRBJ1-6): EADIYQTPRYLVIGTGKKITLECSQTMGHDKMYWYQQDPGMELHLIHYSYGVNSTEKGDLSSESTVSRIRTEHFPLTLESARPSHTSQYLCASSRGDAGSYNSPLHFGNGTRLTVT.

V is TRBV27 and J is TRBJ2-1; 10 nucleotides line up with TRBD2. V dropped 5 bases and J dropped 9; count of bases not matched to a gene: 13. The CDR3 consists of 16 residues. CDR1 is MNHEY, CDR2 SMNVEV, per germline (reference sequence). The CDR3 protein is CASSPGSGRAIGEQFF. In DNA form, the CDR3 reads TGTGCCAGCAGTCCGGGGAGCGGGAGGGCCATCGGTGAGCAGTTCTTC.

The chain combines TRBV19 with TRBJ1-1; 10 nucleotides match TRBD1. The germline CDR1 and CDR2 sequences are LNHDA and SQIVND (reference sequence). CDR3 length: 16 residues. The V segment lost 3 bases and the J segment 10 bases; nucleotides outside the gene matches: 14. CDR3 sequence: CASSISRDRGFRAAFF. For the CDR3, the DNA is TGTGCCAGTAGTATCTCTAGGGACAGGGGATTTCGTGCAGCTTTCTTT.

This chain links TRBV27 with TRBJ2-7; 7 bases are a match to TRBD2. Germline CDR1 and CDR2: MNHEY and SMNVEV (reference sequence). The V and J ends lost 3 bases and 6 bases, in that order; junction bases with no gene match: 2. CDR3 length equals 12 residues. This chain's CDR3 is CASSFPGGEQYF. The CDR3 DNA reads as TGTGCCAGCAGTTTTCCGGGGGGCGAGCAGTACTTC.

As concerns this clone: An end of the junction differs from the germline gene, which may be a read error. This chain connects TRBV7-7 to TRBJ2-5, with 7 bases fitting TRBD2. This CDR3 region has 15 residues. Germline CDR1 SSHAT, CDR2 FNYEAQ (reference sequence). DNA for the CDR3: TGTGCTAGCAGCTTAGGGCTAGCGGTGGGGGAGACCCAGTACTTC. Its protein is CASSLGLAVGETQYF.

V usage is TRBV27 and J usage is TRBJ2-2; perhaps TRBD2 as D (6 bases). V was clipped by 8 bases and J by 0 bases, with 7 bases between them. The germline V gene has CDR1 MNHEY and CDR2 SMNVEV (reference sequence). The CDR3 runs to 13 residues. This CDR3 reads CASGGANTGELFF. The CDR3 nucleotides read TGTGCCAGCGGCGGGGCGAACACCGGGGAGCTGTTTTTT.

The V gene is TRBV18, the J gene TRBJ2-1; 7 bases map to TRBD1. CDR1 and CDR2 from the germline V gene are KGHSH and LQKENI. The CDR3 covers 18 residues. With V trimmed by 2 bases and J by 0 bases, 10 bases remained unmatched. The CDR3 sequence: CASSPYVGTESSYNEQFF. The CDR3 DNA is TGTGCCAGCTCACCATACGTCGGGACAGAGAGCTCCTACAATGAGCAGTTCTTC.

With respect to this clone: Different DNA sequences within this sample yield the same CDR3. The V call is TRBV5-4, the J call TRBJ2-5; TRBD1 matches 8 bases. This CDR3 contains 14 residues. In germline, CDR1 is SGHNT, CDR2 YYREEE (reference sequence). V lost 3 bases and J lost 4; bases outside the gene matches: 5. In DNA, the CDR3 is TGTGCCAGCAGCTCTCAGGGGGCGGTAGAGACCCAGTACTTC. The encoded protein is CASSSQGAVETQYF.

In the case of this clone: Sequence at one end of the junction differs from germline and may be a read error. The chain employs TRBV5-1 and TRBJ1-2, with D hard to call. Germline V lookup: CDR1 SGHRS, CDR2 YFSETQ. This CDR3 spans 15 amino acids. Here the CDR3 reads CASGLGQAIGYGYTF. DNA of the CDR3: TGCGCCAGCGGCTTGGGCCAGGCCATCGGCTATGGCTACACCTTC.

Worth noting for this clone: The identical CDR3 is also encoded by other nucleotide sequences in the sample. This chain uses TRBV5-1 with TRBJ2-2; D is unclear. Germline V CDR1 and CDR2: SGHRS, YFSETQ. The CDR3 totals 15 residues. V was shortened by 1 base and J by 0 bases, with 7 bases between the two germline ends. The CDR3 here is CASSLTGTNTGELFF. CDR3 DNA sequence: TGCGCCAGCAGCTTGACGGGTACGAACACCGGGGAGCTGTTTTTT.

The genes are TRBV6-1 and TRBJ1-1, with a weak D call TRBD1 (5 bases). V gave up 4 bases and J gave up 7 bases, with 16 bases separating them. Germline V gene sequence: CDR1 MNHNS, CDR2 SASEGT. The CDR3 consists of 14 residues. For the CDR3, the DNA is TGTGCCAGCAGTGCGATCGGGACTCACGATGAAGCTTTCTTT. Translating gives CASSAIGTHDEAFF.

This rearrangement joins TRBV2 to TRBJ2-7; 11 nucleotides agree with TRBD2. CDR3 size: 20 residues. With 4 bases clipped from V and 2 bases from J, the junction kept 19 bases outside the gene matches. The germline gives CDR1 SNHLY, CDR2 FYNNEI. The chain's CDR3 is CASSGGSGLAGFRATYEQYF. As DNA, the CDR3 is TGTGCCAGCAGTGGGGGTTCCGGACTAGCGGGTTTCCGCGCCACCTACGAGCAGTACTTC.

The J gene is TRBJ2-7, the V gene TRBV6-1, with 7 positions matching TRBD1. Looked up from germline, CDR1 is MNHNS and CDR2 is SASEGT. Losses at the gene ends were 8 bases for V and 2 bases for J; bases not matched to a gene: 9. The CDR3 is 14 amino acids. CDR3 sequence (DNA): TGTGCCAGCGCGTGGGACAGTTTTACCTACGAGCAGTACTTC. Protein sequence: CASAWDSFTYEQYF.